Listed below are T cell receptor beta chains from one sample, sequenced in a study of T cell responses to AZD1222 COVID-19 vaccine. Sequencing used immunoSEQ multiplex PCR; TCRdb keeps in-frame clones, though not all of them. The sample has fewer than 120,000 clones; about four fifths are singletons. Sequencing used peripheral blood, obtained on day 0 of AZD1222 vaccination. These receptor sequences come from an adult in good health. Each CDR3 is given with its conserved first and last residue. A D gene is named only where the DNA matches it firmly. The listing skips clone size in some rows; elsewhere it reads once, few, many or a size class.

V gene: TRBV9
D gene: NA
J gene: TRBJ2-2
clone size: NA
CDR3 protein: CASSVYAGELFF
CDR3 DNA: TGTGCCAGCAGCGTATACGCCGGGGAGCTGTTTTTT

V gene: TRBV5-1
D gene: NA
J gene: TRBJ1-5
clone size: NA
CDR3 protein: CASSLVSGQPQHF
CDR3 DNA: TGCGCCAGCAGCTTGGTTTCGGGTCAGCCCCAGCATTTT

V gene: TRBV10-3
D gene: NA
J gene: TRBJ1-5
clone size: NA
CDR3 protein: CATGDNNQPQHF
CDR3 DNA: TGTGCCACCGGGGACAACAATCAGCCCCAGCATTTT

V gene: TRBV9
D gene: NA
J gene: TRBJ2-3
clone size: NA
CDR3 protein: CASSVAWQGADTQYF
CDR3 DNA: TGTGCCAGCAGCGTAGCTTGGCAGGGCGCAGATACGCAGTATTTT

V gene: TRBV5-1
D gene: TRBD1
J gene: TRBJ1-4
clone size: NA
CDR3 protein: CASSSPGTGEREKLFF
CDR3 DNA: TGCGCCAGCAGCTCCCCCGGGACAGGGGAGCGTGAAAAACTGTTTTTT

V gene: TRBV7-9
D gene: NA
J gene: TRBJ1-2
clone size: NA
CDR3 protein: CASSTNSYGYTF
CDR3 DNA: TGTGCCAGCAGCACGAACAGCTATGGCTACACCTTC

V gene: TRBV10-3
D gene: TRBD1
J gene: TRBJ1-3
clone size: NA
CDR3 protein: CAISAGQERSGNTIYF
CDR3 DNA: TGTGCCATCAGCGCCGGACAGGAACGCTCTGGAAACACCATATATTTT

V gene: TRBV6-7
D gene: NA
J gene: TRBJ1-3
clone size: NA
CDR3 protein: CASSYSKVQRRQWTDTIYF
CDR3 DNA: TGTGCCAGCAGTTACTCGAAAGTACAGAGGCGACAGTGGACAGACACCATATATTTT

V gene: TRBV7-2
D gene: TRBD1
J gene: TRBJ1-4
clone size: NA
CDR3 protein: CASSLELHRGKLFF
CDR3 DNA: TGTGCCAGCAGCTTAGAATTACACAGGGGAAAACTGTTTTTT

V gene: TRBV5-8
D gene: TRBD2
J gene: TRBJ2-1
clone size: NA
CDR3 protein: CASSLTLAGGYYNEQFF
CDR3 DNA: TGTGCCAGCAGCCTCACCTTAGCGGGAGGCTACTACAATGAGCAGTTCTTC

V gene: TRBV2
D gene: TRBD1
J gene: TRBJ1-4
clone size: NA
CDR3 protein: CASNGDRGYNEKLFF
CDR3 DNA: TGTGCCAGCAATGGGGACAGGGGCTACAATGAAAAACTGTTTTTT

V gene: TRBV7-9
D gene: TRBD1
J gene: TRBJ1-6
clone size: NA
CDR3 protein: CASSSTGALSGYNSPLHF
CDR3 DNA: TGTGCCAGCAGTTCAACAGGGGCTTTATCGGGATATAATTCACCCCTCCACTTT

V gene: TRBV9
D gene: NA
J gene: TRBJ1-2
clone size: NA
CDR3 protein: CASSRQDYGYTF
CDR3 DNA: TGTGCCAGCAGCCGACAGGACTATGGCTACACCTTC

V gene: TRBV2
D gene: NA
J gene: TRBJ1-1
clone size: NA
CDR3 protein: CASSAERQAEAFF
CDR3 DNA: TGTGCCAGCAGTGCGGAACGACAGGCCGAAGCTTTCTTT

V gene: TRBV5-4
D gene: NA
J gene: TRBJ2-6
clone size: NA
CDR3 protein: CASSPTGSGANVLTF
CDR3 DNA: TGTGCCAGCAGCCCAACAGGTTCTGGGGCCAACGTCCTGACTTTC

V gene: TRBV4-2
D gene: TRBD2
J gene: TRBJ2-7
clone size: few
CDR3 protein: CASSQDSGGAYEQYF
CDR3 DNA: TGTGCCAGCAGCCAAGATAGCGGGGGGGCCTACGAGCAGTACTTC

V gene: TRBV5-1
D gene: TRBD2
J gene: TRBJ2-3
clone size: NA
CDR3 protein: CASSPPSGGRADTQYF
CDR3 DNA: TGCGCCAGCAGCCCACCAAGCGGGGGAAGAGCAGATACGCAGTATTTT

V gene: TRBV3-1/TRBV3-2
D gene: NA
J gene: TRBJ2-2
clone size: NA
CDR3 protein: CASSQDANAGELFF
CDR3 DNA: TGTGCCAGCAGCCAAGATGCGAACGCTGGGGAGCTGTTTTTT

V gene: TRBV6-5
D gene: NA
J gene: TRBJ2-1
clone size: NA
CDR3 protein: CASSYGAGASNEQFF
CDR3 DNA: TGTGCCAGCAGTTACGGGGCAGGGGCCAGCAATGAGCAGTTCTTC

V gene: TRBV19
D gene: TRBD1
J gene: TRBJ2-3
clone size: NA
CDR3 protein: CASSGLGQYTDTQYF
CDR3 DNA: TGTGCCAGCAGTGGTCTGGGACAGTACACAGATACGCAGTATTTT

V gene: TRBV28
D gene: NA
J gene: TRBJ1-1
clone size: NA
CDR3 protein: CASSTYPGKDTEAFF
CDR3 DNA: TGTGCCAGCAGTACCTACCCGGGGAAGGACACTGAAGCTTTCTTT

V gene: TRBV9
D gene: NA
J gene: TRBJ1-5
clone size: NA
CDR3 protein: CASSVSAGIRQPQHF
CDR3 DNA: TGTGCCAGCAGCGTAAGCGCAGGGATAAGGCAGCCCCAGCATTTT

V gene: TRBV27
D gene: NA
J gene: TRBJ2-5
clone size: NA
CDR3 protein: CASRSGHGQGIGETQYF
CDR3 DNA: TGTGCCAGCCGATCCGGCCATGGGCAGGGGATCGGAGAGACCCAGTACTTC

V gene: TRBV19
D gene: NA
J gene: TRBJ2-3
clone size: NA
CDR3 protein: CASSRGVYSDTQYF
CDR3 DNA: TGTGCCAGTAGTAGGGGGGTGTATTCAGATACGCAGTATTTT